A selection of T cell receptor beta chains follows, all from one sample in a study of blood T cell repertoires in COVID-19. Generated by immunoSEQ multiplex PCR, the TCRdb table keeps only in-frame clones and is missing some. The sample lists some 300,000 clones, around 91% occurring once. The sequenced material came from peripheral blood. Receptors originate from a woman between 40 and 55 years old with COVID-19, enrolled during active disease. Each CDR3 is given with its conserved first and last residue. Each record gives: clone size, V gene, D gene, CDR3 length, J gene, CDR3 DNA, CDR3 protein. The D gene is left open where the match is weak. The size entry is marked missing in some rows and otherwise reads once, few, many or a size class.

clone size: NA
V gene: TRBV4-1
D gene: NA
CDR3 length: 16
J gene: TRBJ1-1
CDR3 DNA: TGCGCCAGCAGCCAAGATCTCCTCCCCCTTAACACTGAAGCTTTCTTT
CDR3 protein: CASSQDLLPLNTEAFF

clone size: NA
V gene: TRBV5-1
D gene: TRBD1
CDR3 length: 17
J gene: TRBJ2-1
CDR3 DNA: TGCGCCAGCAGCGCTGGACAGGGCTTTCTTCCCCGGGATGAGCAGTTCTTC
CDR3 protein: CASSAGQGFLPRDEQFF

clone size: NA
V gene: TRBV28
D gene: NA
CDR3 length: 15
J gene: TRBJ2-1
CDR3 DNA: TGTGCCAGCAGTTACCCCGGAGAGGGGGAGAATGAGCAGTTCTTC
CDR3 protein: CASSYPGEGENEQFF

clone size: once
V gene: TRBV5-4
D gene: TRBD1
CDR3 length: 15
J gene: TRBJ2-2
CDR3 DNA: TGTGCCAGCAGTTCCGGGACAGGGCGCACCGGGGAGCTGTTTTTT
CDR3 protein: CASSSGTGRTGELFF

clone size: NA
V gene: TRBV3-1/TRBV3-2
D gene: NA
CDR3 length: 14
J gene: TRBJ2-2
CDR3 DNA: TGTGCCAGCAGCCCCCCGGGACTTCCCGGGGAGCTGTTTTTT
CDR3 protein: CASSPPGLPGELFF

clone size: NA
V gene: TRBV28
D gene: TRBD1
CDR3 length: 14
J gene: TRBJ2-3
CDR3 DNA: TGTGCCAGCAGTGAAACAGGGGTGGCAGATACGCAGTATTTT
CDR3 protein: CASSETGVADTQYF

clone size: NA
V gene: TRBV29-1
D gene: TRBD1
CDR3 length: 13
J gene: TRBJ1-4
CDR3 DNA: TGCAGCGTGTATACAGGGGGCGTTGAAAAACTGTTTTTT
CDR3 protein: CSVYTGGVEKLFF

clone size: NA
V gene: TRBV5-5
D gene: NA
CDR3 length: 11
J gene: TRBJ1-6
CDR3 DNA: TGTGCCAGCAGCTCAGGATCACCCCTCCACTTT
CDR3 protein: CASSSGSPLHF

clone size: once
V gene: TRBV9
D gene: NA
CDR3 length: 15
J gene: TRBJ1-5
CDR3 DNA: TGTGCCAGCAGCGCAGACAGCCATAGCAATCAGCCCCAGCATTTT
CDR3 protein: CASSADSHSNQPQHF

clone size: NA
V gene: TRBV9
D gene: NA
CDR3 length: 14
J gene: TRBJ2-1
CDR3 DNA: TGTGCCAGCAGCGTAGACGGGAGCGGCAATGAGCAGTTCTTC
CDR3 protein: CASSVDGSGNEQFF

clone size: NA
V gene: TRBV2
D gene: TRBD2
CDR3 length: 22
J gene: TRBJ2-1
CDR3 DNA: TGTGCCAGCACCTCGGACAACGCTCGGGGCGGGAGAAGCCCGCCCTCCTACAATGAGCAGTTCTTC
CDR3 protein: CASTSDNARGGRSPPSYNEQFF

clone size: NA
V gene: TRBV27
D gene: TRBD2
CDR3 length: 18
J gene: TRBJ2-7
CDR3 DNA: TGTGCCAGTAGTTCGACAATGGGGGGGGTGAAAAGCTCCTACGAGCAGTACTTC
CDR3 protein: CASSSTMGGVKSSYEQYF

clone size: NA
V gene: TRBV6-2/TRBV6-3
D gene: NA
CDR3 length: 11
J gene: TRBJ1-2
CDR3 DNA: TGTGCCAGCAGTTACGGGCAGGGCTACACCTTC
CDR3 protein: CASSYGQGYTF

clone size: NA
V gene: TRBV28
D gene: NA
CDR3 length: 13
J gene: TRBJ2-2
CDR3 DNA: TGTGCCAGCAGTTTGATAGGGGTCGGGGAGCTGTTTTTT
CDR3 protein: CASSLIGVGELFF

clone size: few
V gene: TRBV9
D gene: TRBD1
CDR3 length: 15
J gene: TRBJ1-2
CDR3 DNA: TGTGCCAGCAGCGGAGGCAGGGGGCTCTGGTATGGCTACACCTTC
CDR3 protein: CASSGGRGLWYGYTF

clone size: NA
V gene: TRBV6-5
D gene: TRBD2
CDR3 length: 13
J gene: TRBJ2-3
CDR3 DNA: TGTGCCGGTCGGGGGGGGCTCACAGATACGCAGTATTTT
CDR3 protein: CAGRGGLTDTQYF

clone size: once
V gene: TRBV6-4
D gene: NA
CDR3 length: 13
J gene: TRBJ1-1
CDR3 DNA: TGTGCCAGCAGTGAAACAAGGGGAACTGAAGCTTTCTTT
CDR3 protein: CASSETRGTEAFF

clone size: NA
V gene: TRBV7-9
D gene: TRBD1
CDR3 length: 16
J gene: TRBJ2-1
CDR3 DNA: TGTGCCAGCAGCCAGAGGGGGCAGGGGGCGGGAAATGAGCAGTTCTTC
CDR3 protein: CASSQRGQGAGNEQFF

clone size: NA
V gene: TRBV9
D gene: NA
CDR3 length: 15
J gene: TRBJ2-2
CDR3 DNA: TGTGCCAGCAGCGTAGAGAAGGGGTACACCGGGGAGCTGTTTTTT
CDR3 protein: CASSVEKGYTGELFF

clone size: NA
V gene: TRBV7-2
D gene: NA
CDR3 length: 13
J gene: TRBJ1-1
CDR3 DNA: TGTGCCAGCAGCTTAAGGAGGGGTGGTGAAGCTTTCTTT
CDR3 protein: CASSLRRGGEAFF

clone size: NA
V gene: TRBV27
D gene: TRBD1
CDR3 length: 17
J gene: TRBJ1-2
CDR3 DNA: TGTGCCAGCAGTCGAGTCAGGACAGGGGCCCCAAACTATGGCTACACCTTC
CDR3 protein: CASSRVRTGAPNYGYTF

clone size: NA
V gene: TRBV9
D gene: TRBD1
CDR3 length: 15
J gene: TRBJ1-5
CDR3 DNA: TGTGCCAGCAGCGGGGGACAGGGGTGGAATCAGCCCCAGCATTTT
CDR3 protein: CASSGGQGWNQPQHF

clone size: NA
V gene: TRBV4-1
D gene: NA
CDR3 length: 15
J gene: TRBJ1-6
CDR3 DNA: TGCGCCAGCAGCCAAGGACGCGACAGTAGGATAGGGGTCCACTTT
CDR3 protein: CASSQGRDSRIGVHF

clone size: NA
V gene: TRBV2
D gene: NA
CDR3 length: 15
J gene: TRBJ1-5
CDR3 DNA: TGTGCCAGCAGTCCCCCCAGGGTGGGGAATCAGCCCCAGCATTTT
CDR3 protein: CASSPPRVGNQPQHF

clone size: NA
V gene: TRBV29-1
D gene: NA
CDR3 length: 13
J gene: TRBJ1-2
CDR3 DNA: TGCAGCGTTGAGAAGGGAGCTAACTATGGCTACACCTTC
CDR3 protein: CSVEKGANYGYTF

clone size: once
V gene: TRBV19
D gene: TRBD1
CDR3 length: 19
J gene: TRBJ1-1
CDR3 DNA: TGTGCCAGTAGTATAAACCCCTGGGACAGGGGTTTGATGAACACTGAAGCTTTCTTT
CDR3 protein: CASSINPWDRGLMNTEAFF

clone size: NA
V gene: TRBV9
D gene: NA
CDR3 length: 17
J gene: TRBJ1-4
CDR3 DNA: TGTGCCAGCAGCGCCCCTTTGACAGCGGGACTTAATGAAAAACTGTTTTTT
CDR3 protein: CASSAPLTAGLNEKLFF

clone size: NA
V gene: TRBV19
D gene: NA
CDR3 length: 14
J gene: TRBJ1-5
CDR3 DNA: TGTGCCAGTAGATATCTAGATAGCAATCAGCCCCAGCATTTT
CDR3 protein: CASRYLDSNQPQHF

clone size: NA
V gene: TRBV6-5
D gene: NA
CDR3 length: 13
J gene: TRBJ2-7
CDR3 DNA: TGTGCCAGCAGTTACGACATATCCTACGAGCAGTACTTC
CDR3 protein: CASSYDISYEQYF

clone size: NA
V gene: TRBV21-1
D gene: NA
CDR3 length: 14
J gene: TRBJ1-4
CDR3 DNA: TGTGCCAGCCGCTACAGATCAACTAATGAAAAACTGTTTTTT
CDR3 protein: CASRYRSTNEKLFF

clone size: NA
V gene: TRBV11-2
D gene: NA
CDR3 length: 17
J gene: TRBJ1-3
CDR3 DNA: TGTGCCAGCAGCTTAGGGGCAGGAACCTCCTCTGGAAACACCATATATTTT
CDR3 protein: CASSLGAGTSSGNTIYF

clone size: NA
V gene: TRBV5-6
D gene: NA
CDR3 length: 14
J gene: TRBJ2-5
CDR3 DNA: TGTGCCAGCAGCTATGGAGAAGCCGGGGAGACCCAGTACTTC
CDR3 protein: CASSYGEAGETQYF

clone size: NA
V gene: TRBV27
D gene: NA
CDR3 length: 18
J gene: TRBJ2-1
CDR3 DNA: TGTGCCAGCAGTTTCAAGGCCGGACACCAAACCATCAACAATGAGCAGTTCTTC
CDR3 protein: CASSFKAGHQTINNEQFF

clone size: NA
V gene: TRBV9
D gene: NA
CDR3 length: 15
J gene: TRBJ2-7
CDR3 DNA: TGTGCCAGCAGCGTTGCTAGTGACGCGACCTCCGAGCAGTACTTC
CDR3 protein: CASSVASDATSEQYF

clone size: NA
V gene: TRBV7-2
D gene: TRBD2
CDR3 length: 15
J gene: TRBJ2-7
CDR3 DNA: TGTGCCAGCAGCCCCCCCCGGGGGGGCCCCTACGAGCAGTACTTC
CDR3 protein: CASSPPRGGPYEQYF

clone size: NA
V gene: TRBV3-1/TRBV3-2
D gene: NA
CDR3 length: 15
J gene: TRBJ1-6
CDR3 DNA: TGTGCCAGCAGCCAAGTACTCGATTTTGATTCACCCCTCCACTTT
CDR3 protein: CASSQVLDFDSPLHF

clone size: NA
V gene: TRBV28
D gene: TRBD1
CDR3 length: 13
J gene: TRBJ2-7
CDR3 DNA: TGTGCCAGCAGTCCCCCCCCGCAGGGGACAGCATACTTC
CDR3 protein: CASSPPPQGTAYF

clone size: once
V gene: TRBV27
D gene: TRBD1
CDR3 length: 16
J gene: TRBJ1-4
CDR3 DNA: TGTGCCAGCAGTCTGCTAGGGGACAGGGAGGATGAAAAACTGTTTTTT
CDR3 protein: CASSLLGDREDEKLFF

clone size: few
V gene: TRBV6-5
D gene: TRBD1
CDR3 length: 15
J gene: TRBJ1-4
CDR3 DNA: TGTGCCAGCAGTTACACCCAGGGGGTCGGGGAAAAACTGTTTTTT
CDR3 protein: CASSYTQGVGEKLFF

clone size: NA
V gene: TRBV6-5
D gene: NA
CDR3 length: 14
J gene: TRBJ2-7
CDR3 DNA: TGTGCCAGCAGAAGAGACAGGAGCTCCTACGAGCAGTACTTC
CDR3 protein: CASRRDRSSYEQYF

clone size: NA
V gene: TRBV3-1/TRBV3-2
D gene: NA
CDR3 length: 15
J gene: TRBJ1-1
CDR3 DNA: TGTGCCAGCAGCCAAGTTGCGGGGCGGAACACTGAAGCTTTCTTT
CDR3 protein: CASSQVAGRNTEAFF

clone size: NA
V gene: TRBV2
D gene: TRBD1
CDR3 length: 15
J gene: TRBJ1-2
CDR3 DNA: TGTGCCAGCAGTGCTTCGACAGGGGGGTCTAGGGGCTACACCTTC
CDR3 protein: CASSASTGGSRGYTF

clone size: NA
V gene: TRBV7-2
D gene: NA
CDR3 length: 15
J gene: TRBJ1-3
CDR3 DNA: TGTGCCAGCAGCTTAGGGTTGAGTTCTGGAAACACCATATATTTT
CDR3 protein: CASSLGLSSGNTIYF

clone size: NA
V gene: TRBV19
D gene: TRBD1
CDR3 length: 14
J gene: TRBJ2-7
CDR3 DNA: TGTGCCAGTACCGCGACAGGGGGCTACCACGAGCAGTACTTC
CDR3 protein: CASTATGGYHEQYF

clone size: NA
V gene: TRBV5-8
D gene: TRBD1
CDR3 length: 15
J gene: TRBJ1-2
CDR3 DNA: TGTGCCAGCAGCCAGAACAGGGGGCGAGGCTATGGCTACACCTTC
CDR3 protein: CASSQNRGRGYGYTF

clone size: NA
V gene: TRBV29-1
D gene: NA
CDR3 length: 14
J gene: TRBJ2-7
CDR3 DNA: TGCAGCGTTTCTAGGGGTACTTCATCCTACGAGCAGTACTTC
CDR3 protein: CSVSRGTSSYEQYF

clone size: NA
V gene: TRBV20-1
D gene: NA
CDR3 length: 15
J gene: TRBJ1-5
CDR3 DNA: TGCAGTGCTAGTTTCAGGGTTGGTAGCAATCAGCCCCAGCATTTT
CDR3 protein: CSASFRVGSNQPQHF

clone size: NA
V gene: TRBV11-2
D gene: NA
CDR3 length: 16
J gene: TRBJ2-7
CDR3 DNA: TGTGCCAGCAGCTCTAGGGGCCTGGAACTTTCCTACGAGCAGTACTTC
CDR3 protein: CASSSRGLELSYEQYF

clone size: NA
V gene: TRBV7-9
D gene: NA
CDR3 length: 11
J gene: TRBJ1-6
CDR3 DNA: TGTGCCAGCAGCTTCGCGCAGGCCCTCCACTTT
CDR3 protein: CASSFAQALHF

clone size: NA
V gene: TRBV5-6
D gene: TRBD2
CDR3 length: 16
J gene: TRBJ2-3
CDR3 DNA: TGTGCCAGCAGCTTGGTTAGCGGGCCGAGCACAGATACGCAGTATTTT
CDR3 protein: CASSLVSGPSTDTQYF